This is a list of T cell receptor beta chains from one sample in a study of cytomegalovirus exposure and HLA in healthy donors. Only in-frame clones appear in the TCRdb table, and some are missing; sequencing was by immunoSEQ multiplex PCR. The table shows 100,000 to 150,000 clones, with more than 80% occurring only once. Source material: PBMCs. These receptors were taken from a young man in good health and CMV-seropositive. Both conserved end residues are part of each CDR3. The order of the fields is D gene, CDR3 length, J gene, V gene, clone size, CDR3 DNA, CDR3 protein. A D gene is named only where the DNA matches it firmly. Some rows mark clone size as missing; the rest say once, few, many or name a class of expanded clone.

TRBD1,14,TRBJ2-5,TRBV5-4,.,TGTGCCAGCAGCACTTGGACAGGGGGGGAGACCCAGTACTTC,CASSTWTGGETQYF
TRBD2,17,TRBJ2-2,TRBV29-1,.,TGCAGCGTTGAAGACCTGACTAGCGGGGGAGGTACCGGGGAGCTGTTTTTT,CSVEDLTSGGGTGELFF
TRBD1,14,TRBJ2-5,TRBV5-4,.,TGTGCCAGCCAACGACAGGGAGCTGAAGAGACCCAGTACTTC,CASQRQGAEETQYF
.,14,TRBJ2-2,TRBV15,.,TGTGCCACCAGCAGGGCCCTGAACACCGGGGAGCTGTTTTTT,CATSRALNTGELFF
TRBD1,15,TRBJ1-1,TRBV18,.,TGTGCCAGCTCACCCCGACAGGGGGCTAACACTGAAGCTTTCTTT,CASSPRQGANTEAFF
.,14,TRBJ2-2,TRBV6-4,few,TGTGCCAGCGCCATTGAGGCCGACACCGGGGAGCTGTTTTTT,CASAIEADTGELFF
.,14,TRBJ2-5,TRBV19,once,TGTGCCAGTAGTATAGGTGCAGGGCAAGAGACCCAGTACTTC,CASSIGAGQETQYF
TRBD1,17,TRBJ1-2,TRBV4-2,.,TGTGCCAGCAGCCCCCTGGAGGAGACAGGGGCGTTGTATGGCTACACCTTC,CASSPLEETGALYGYTF
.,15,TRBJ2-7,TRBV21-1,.,TGTGCCAGCAGCTTTTGTTGGGACAGGGGTGGCGAGCAGTACTTC,CASSFCWDRGGEQYF
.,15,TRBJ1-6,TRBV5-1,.,TGCGCCAGCAGCGTAGGGGCCGGAGGGAATTCACCCCTCCACTTT,CASSVGAGGNSPLHF
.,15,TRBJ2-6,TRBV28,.,TGTGCCAGCAGTTTTGTAGGGGAAGGGGCCAACGTCCTGACTTTC,CASSFVGEGANVLTF
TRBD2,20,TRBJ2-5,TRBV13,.,TGTGCCAGCAGCCTTACTACCGAGTTAGTACGGGGGGGTTTAGGTGAGACCCAGTACTTC,CASSLTTELVRGGLGETQYF
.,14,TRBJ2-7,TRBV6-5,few,TGTGCCAGCAGTGAACAGGGATGGAACTACGAGCAGTACTTC,CASSEQGWNYEQYF
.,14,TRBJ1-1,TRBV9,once,TGTGCCAGCAGGGAACAGGGAAGGAACACTGAAGCTTTCTTT,CASREQGRNTEAFF
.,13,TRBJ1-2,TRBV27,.,TGTGCCAGCAGTTTCGGGCAGGGGTATGGCTACACCTTC,CASSFGQGYGYTF
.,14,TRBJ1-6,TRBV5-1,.,TGCGCCAGCAGCCTCCAGAGGTCCAATTCACCCCTCCACTTT,CASSLQRSNSPLHF
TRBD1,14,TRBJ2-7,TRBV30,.,TGTGCCTGGAGTGGCGGACAGGGGGCGGACGAGCAGTACTTC,CAWSGGQGADEQYF